The subject of this entry is one TCR beta chain. Its antigen is as yet unknown. The V gene lost 0 bases and the J gene lost 1 base, with 7 bases spanning the gap. Looked up from germline, CDR1 is SGHRS and CDR2 is YFSETQ. CDR3 size: 14 residues. The data were produced by immunoSEQ multiplex PCR, yet TCRdb's version contains in-frame clones alone and is incomplete. The data contain fewer than 4,500 clones, roughly 76% of them singletons. The record originates from a study of immune evolution from preneoplasia to lung adenocarcinoma. H&E slides confirmed each diagnosis, reviewed by two pathologists independently. Whole-study results and caveats: From normal lung to invasive adenocarcinoma, top clone frequencies appeared to decrease. Later-stage lesions seemingly showed higher T cell density and diversity than normal lung.

The sequence was collected from a person aged 65-85 years with lung adenocarcinoma. V and J are TRBV5-1 and TRBJ1-2, with D unresolved. Sample: FFPE adjacent normal lung tissue. The CDR3 DNA is TGCGCCAGCAGCTTGGATCGACATAACTATGGCTACACCTTC. This gives the protein CASSLDRHNYGYTF.